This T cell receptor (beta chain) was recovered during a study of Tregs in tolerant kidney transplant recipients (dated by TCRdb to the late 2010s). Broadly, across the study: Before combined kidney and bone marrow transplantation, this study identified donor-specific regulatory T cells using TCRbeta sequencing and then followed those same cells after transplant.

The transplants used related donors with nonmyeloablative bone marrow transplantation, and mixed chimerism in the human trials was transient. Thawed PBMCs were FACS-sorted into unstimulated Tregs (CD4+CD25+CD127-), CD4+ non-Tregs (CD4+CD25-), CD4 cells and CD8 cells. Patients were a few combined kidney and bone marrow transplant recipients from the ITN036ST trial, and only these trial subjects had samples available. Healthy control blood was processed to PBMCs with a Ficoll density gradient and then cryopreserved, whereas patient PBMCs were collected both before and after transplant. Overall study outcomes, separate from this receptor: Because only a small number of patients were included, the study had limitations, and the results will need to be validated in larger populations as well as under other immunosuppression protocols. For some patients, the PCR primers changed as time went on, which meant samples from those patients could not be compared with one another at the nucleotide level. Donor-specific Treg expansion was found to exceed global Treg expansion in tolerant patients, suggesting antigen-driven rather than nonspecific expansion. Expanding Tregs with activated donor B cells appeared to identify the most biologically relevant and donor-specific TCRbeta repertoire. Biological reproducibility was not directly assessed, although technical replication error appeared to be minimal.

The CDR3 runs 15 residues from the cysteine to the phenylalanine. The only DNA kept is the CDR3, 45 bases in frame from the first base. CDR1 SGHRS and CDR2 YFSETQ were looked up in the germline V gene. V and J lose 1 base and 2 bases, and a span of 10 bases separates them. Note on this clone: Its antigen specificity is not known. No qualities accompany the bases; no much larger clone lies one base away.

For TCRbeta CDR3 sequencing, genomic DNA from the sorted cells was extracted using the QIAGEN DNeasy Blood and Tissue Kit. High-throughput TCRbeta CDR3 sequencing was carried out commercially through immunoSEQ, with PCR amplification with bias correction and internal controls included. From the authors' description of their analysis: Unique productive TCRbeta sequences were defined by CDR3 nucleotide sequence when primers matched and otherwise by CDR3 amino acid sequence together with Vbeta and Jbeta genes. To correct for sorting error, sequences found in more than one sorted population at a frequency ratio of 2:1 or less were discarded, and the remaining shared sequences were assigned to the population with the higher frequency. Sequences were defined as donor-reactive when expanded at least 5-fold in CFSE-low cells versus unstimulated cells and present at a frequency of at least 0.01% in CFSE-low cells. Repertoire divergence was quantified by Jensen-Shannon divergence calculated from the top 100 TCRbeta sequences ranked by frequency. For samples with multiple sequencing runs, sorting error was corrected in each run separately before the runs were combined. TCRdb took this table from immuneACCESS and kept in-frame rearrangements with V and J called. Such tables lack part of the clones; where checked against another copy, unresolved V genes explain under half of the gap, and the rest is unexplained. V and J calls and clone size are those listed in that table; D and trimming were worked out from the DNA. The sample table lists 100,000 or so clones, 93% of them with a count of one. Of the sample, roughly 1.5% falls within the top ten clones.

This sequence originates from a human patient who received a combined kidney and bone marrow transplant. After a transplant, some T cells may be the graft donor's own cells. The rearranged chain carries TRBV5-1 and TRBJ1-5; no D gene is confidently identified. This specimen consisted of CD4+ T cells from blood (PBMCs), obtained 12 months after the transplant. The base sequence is TGCGCCAGCAGCTTGCACCCCGGGGGCAATCAGCCCCAGCATTTT. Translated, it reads CASSLHPGGNQPQHF.